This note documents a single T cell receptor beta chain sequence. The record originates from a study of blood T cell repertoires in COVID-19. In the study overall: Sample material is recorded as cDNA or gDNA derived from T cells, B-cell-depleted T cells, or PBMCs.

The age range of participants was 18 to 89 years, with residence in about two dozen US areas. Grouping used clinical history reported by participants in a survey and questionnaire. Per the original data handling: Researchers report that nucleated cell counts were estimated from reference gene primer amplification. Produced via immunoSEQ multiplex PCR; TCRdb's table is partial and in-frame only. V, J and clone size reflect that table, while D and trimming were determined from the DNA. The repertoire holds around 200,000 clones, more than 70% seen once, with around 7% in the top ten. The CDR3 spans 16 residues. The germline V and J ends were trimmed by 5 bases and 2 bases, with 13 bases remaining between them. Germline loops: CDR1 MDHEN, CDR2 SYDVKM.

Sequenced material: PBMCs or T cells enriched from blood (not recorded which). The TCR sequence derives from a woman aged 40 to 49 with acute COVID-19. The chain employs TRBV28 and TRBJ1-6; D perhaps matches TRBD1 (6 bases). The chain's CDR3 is CASSPQGSAYNSPLHF. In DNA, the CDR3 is TGTGCCAGCAGTCCCCAGGGGAGCGCCTATAATTCACCCCTCCACTTT.